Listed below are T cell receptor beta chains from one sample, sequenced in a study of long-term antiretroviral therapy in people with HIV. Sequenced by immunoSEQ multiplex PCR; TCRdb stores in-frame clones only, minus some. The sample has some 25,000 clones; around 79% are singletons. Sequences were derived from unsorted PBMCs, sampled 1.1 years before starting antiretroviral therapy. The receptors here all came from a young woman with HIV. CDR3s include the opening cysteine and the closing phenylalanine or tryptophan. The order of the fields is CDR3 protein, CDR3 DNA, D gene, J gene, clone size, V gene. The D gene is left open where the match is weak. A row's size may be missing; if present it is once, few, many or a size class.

CASSYSPGPLEQYF | TGTGCCAGCAGTTACTCGCCAGGGCCCCTCGAGCAGTACTTC | . | TRBJ2-7 | . | TRBV6-5
CASSSGMNTEAFF | TGCGCCAGCAGCTCGGGCATGAACACTGAAGCTTTCTTT | . | TRBJ1-1 | . | TRBV5-1
CASALSGGEKLFF | TGTGCCAGTGCCCTGTCAGGAGGCGAAAAACTGTTTTTT | . | TRBJ1-4 | . | TRBV19
CASSQGVNTEAFF | TGTGCCTCCAGTCAGGGGGTGAACACTGAAGCTTTCTTT | TRBD1 | TRBJ1-1 | . | TRBV27
CASSPGQGGHYGYTF | TGTGCCAGCTCACCGGGACAGGGGGGACACTATGGCTACACCTTC | TRBD1 | TRBJ1-2 | . | TRBV18
CASSRQGVNYGYTF | TGTGCCAGTAGTCGACAGGGGGTGAACTATGGCTACACCTTC | TRBD1 | TRBJ1-2 | once | TRBV19
CASSPGLAGMLNIQYF | TGTGCCAGCAGCCCAGGACTAGCGGGCATGTTGAACATTCAGTACTTC | TRBD2 | TRBJ2-4 | . | TRBV11-2
CASSVGASGGRTDTQYF | TGTGCCAGCAGCGTAGGGGCTAGCGGGGGTCGAACAGATACGCAGTATTTT | TRBD2 | TRBJ2-3 | . | TRBV9
CASSPYRDSRVIRSQPQHF | TGTGCCAGTAGTCCATACCGGGACAGCCGTGTTATTAGGAGTCAGCCCCAGCATTTT | TRBD1 | TRBJ1-5 | . | TRBV19
CASSLSGVAKNIQYF | TGTGCCAGCAGTTTGAGTGGCGTAGCCAAAAACATTCAGTACTTC | . | TRBJ2-4 | . | TRBV5-5
CASSPPERGIQETQYF | TGCGCCAGCAGCCCGCCCGAGCGGGGAATTCAAGAGACCCAGTACTTC | TRBD2 | TRBJ2-5 | . | TRBV5-1
CSVTGTGGGITEAFF | TGCAGCGTAACCGGGACAGGGGGAGGTATAACTGAAGCTTTCTTT | TRBD1 | TRBJ1-1 | . | TRBV29-1
CASSYGVWGGNTIYF | TGTGCCAGCAGTTACGGTGTTTGGGGAGGAAACACCATATATTTT | . | TRBJ1-3 | . | TRBV6-5
CASSMAEEKLFF | TGTGCCAGTAGTATGGCTGAGGAAAAACTGTTTTTT | . | TRBJ1-4 | . | TRBV19
CASSALWDRGPEKLFF | TGTGCCAGCAGTGCCCTATGGGACAGGGGGCCCGAAAAACTGTTTTTT | TRBD1 | TRBJ1-4 | . | TRBV6-1
CASSTATGYSTEAFF | TGCGCCAGCAGCACAGCTACAGGGTATAGCACTGAAGCTTTCTTT | . | TRBJ1-1 | . | TRBV5-1
CASSPRDTPTGELFF | TGTGCCAGCAGTCCCCGGGACACCCCCACCGGGGAGCTGTTTTTT | . | TRBJ2-2 | . | TRBV6-5
CASSAQGAGQPQHF | TGTGCCAGCAGCGCGCAGGGGGCAGGTCAGCCCCAGCATTTT | TRBD1 | TRBJ1-5 | . | TRBV7-9
CAITPGLAGNEQYF | TGTGCCATCACCCCGGGACTAGCGGGGAACGAGCAGTACTTC | TRBD2 | TRBJ2-7 | . | TRBV10-3
CASSPDAGADYGYTF | TGTGCCAGCTCACCAGACGCAGGGGCTGACTATGGCTACACCTTC | . | TRBJ1-2 | few | TRBV18
CASSPFSGNTIYF | TGTGCCAGCTCACCCTTCTCTGGAAACACCATATATTTT | . | TRBJ1-3 | . | TRBV18
CASSQGRNTEAFF | TGTGCCAGCAGTCAAGGACGAAACACTGAAGCTTTCTTT | . | TRBJ1-1 | . | TRBV2
CASSYSSGTTNTEAFF | TGTGCCAGCAGTTACTCCTCTGGGACAACGAACACTGAAGCTTTCTTT | . | TRBJ1-1 | . | TRBV6-5
CASRNTDTQYF | TGTGCCAGCAGGAACACAGATACGCAGTATTTT | . | TRBJ2-3 | . | TRBV7-2
CAWDRSPMNTEAFF | TGTGCCTGGGACAGGAGTCCCATGAACACTGAAGCTTTCTTT | . | TRBJ1-1 | . | TRBV30
CASSPRRTVNTEAFF | TGTGCCAGCAGCCCGCGCCGGACGGTGAACACTGAAGCTTTCTTT | . | TRBJ1-1 | . | TRBV7-2
CASSGTGGTGELFF | TGTGCCAGCAGCGGAACGGGAGGGACCGGGGAGCTGTTTTTT | TRBD2 | TRBJ2-2 | . | TRBV9
CASSATGTAEAFF | TGTGCCAGCAGTGCGACAGGGACCGCTGAAGCTTTCTTT | TRBD1 | TRBJ1-1 | . | TRBV6-1